Listed here is a single T cell receptor beta chain. In the source study's methods: The authors estimated nucleated cell counts from reference gene primer amplification. Method: immunoSEQ multiplex PCR; TCRdb's copy keeps in-frame clones and lacks some. Clone size and V and J calls were adopted from that table, with D and trimming inferred from the DNA. Of 120,000 or so clones listed, roughly 85% were seen once; the top ten hold 25%. The CDR3 consists of 12 residues. CDR1 and CDR2 from the germline V gene are SNHLY and FYNNEI. V was pared by 7 bases and J by 5 bases, with 8 bases between. This record comes from a study of blood T cell repertoires in COVID-19. As for the study in general: T cells, B-cell-depleted T cells, or PBMCs provided the cDNA or gDNA that served as material.

The receptor comes from a human donor in a cohort sampled during active COVID-19. The sample taken for sequencing was peripheral blood. This sequence joins TRBV2 and TRBJ1-4, with D uncertain. Written as DNA, the CDR3 is TGTGCCAGCACCCTCGGGAATGAAAAACTGTTTTTT. Encoded protein: CASTLGNEKLFF.